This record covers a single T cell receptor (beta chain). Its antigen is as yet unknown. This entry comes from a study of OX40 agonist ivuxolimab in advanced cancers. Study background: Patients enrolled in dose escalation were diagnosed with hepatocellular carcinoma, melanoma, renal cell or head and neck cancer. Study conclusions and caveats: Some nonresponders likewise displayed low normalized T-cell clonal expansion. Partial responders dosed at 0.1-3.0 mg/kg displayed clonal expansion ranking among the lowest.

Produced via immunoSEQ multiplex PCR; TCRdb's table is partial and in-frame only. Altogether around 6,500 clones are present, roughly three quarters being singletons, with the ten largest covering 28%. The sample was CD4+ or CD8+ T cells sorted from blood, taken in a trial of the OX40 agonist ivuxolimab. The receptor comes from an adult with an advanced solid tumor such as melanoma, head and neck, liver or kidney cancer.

The CDR3 here is CASSATSPGLAIETDTQYF. DNA of the CDR3: TGTGCCAGCAGTGCAACGTCACCGGGACTAGCGATAGAGACAGATACGCAGTATTTT. This chain joins TRBV28 and TRBJ2-3; TRBD2 matches at 10 bases. The germline gives CDR1 MDHEN, CDR2 SYDVKM. With V trimmed by 5 bases and J by 3 bases, 17 bases remained unmatched. This CDR3 is 19 amino acids long.